What follows are 9 T cell receptor beta chains derived from one specimen sequenced in a study of T cell clonotyping in hematopoietic cell transplantation. The method was immunoSEQ multiplex PCR; TCRdb's version includes in-frame clones alone and lacks a portion of them. The sample consists of approximately 4,600 clones, 94% of them appearing once. The sequenced sample was PBMCs, obtained 180 days after allogeneic stem cell transplant. These TCRs come from a male patient between 60 and 69 years old who had an allogeneic stem cell transplant from a related donor, so the T cells may come from the graft donor. Some clones in this sample may be carry-over from other donors' samples.

V usage is TRBV5-6 and J usage is TRBJ2-7; the D call may be TRBD1 or TRBD2 (5 bases each). Germline values: CDR1 SGHDT, CDR2 YYEEEE. CDR3 length: 13 amino acids. Deletions cut 5 bases from V and 2 bases from J, with 11 bases between. The CDR3 loop is CASRGTGTYEQYF. CDR3 bases: TGTGCCAGCAGAGGGACGGGAACCTACGAGCAGTACTTC.

This clone was counted between two and nine times. The rearrangement uses TRBV4-3 and TRBJ2-1, with 7 bases that match TRBD1. The germline CDR1 and CDR2 sequences are LGHNA and YSLEER. Trimming at V came to 3 bases and at J to 10 bases, leaving 6 bases not matched to a gene. CDR3 length: 13 amino acids. CDR3 amino acids: CASSQIGGREQFF. CDR3 nucleotide sequence: TGCGCCAGCAGCCAGATAGGGGGCAGGGAGCAGTTCTTC.

The chain recombines TRBV27 with TRBJ1-5; 9 bases fit TRBD1. This CDR3 has 15 amino acids. Germline CDR1 and CDR2: MNHEY and SMNVEV (reference sequence). The trim removed 5 bases at V and 6 bases at J, leaving 8 bases unmatched. CDR3 nucleotides: TGTGCCAGCAGTGACTCCGGGACAGGGCTTCAGCCCCAGCATTTT. It specifies CASSDSGTGLQPQHF.

The genes are TRBV12-5 and TRBJ2-7; a possible D gene is TRBD1 (6 bases). The V end lost 7 bases, the J end lost 6 bases, and 16 bases lay between the germline ends. Germline V lookup: CDR1 LGHNT, CDR2 FRNRAP. The CDR3 totals 13 residues. CDR3 sequence: CASAWGQGFEQYF. The CDR3, as DNA: TGTGCTAGTGCTTGGGGCCAGGGGTTCGAGCAGTACTTC. Full variable domain (remainder filled in from reference TRBV12-5 and TRBJ2-7): DARVTQTPRHKVTEMGQEVTMRCQPILGHNTVFWYRQTMMQGLELLAYFRNRAPLDDSGMPKDRFSAEMPDATLATLKIQPSEPRDSAVYFCASAWGQGFEQYFGPGTRLTVT.

The chain joins TRBV7-8 to TRBJ2-1, with 13 positions matching TRBD2. The CDR3 sequence is 18 residues long. From germline, CDR1 is SGHVS and CDR2 FQNEAQ. V shed 3 bases and J 10 bases; nucleotides not matched to a gene: 15. The CDR3 protein is CASSFATLTGTSGVEQFF. The CDR3 nucleotides are TGTGCCAGCAGCTTCGCTACATTAACCGGGACTAGCGGGGTCGAGCAGTTCTTC.

The chain is built from TRBV29-1 and TRBJ2-5; a possible D gene is TRBD2 (6 bases). Germline-derived CDR1 and CDR2 are SQVTM and ANQGSEA. V shed 3 bases and J shed 3 bases, with 8 bases lying between them. The CDR3 extends over 12 amino acids. The CDR3 sequence is CSVEEGKETQYF. For the CDR3, the DNA is TGCAGCGTTGAGGAGGGGAAAGAGACCCAGTACTTC.

This sequence joins TRBV5-5 and TRBJ2-7; D tentatively reads TRBD1 or TRBD2 (5 bases each). Trimming shortened V by 4 bases and J by 1 base, and 12 bases separated the two germline ends. This CDR3 region has 14 residues. Germline loops: CDR1 SGHKS, CDR2 YYEKEE (reference sequence). For the CDR3, the DNA is TGTGCCAGCAGCCGGGACCGCCAGTCCTACGAGCAGTACTTC. Amino acid sequence: CASSRDRQSYEQYF.

The chain recombines TRBV2 with TRBJ1-2; D remains unclear. The CDR3 is 12 residues long. Germline loops: CDR1 SNHLY, CDR2 FYNNEI. V was pared by 1 base and J by 8 bases, with 8 bases between. CDR3 nucleotide sequence: TGTGCCAGCAGTGAAGGGGCAGGAGGCTACACCTTC. Amino acid sequence: CASSEGAGGYTF.

The chain employs TRBV19 and TRBJ1-2; D not resolved. The CDR3 contains 12 residues. Germline loops: CDR1 LNHDA, CDR2 SQIVND (reference sequence). The ends were cut back, 6 bases at V and 7 bases at J, with 12 bases in the middle. For the CDR3, the DNA is TGTGCCAGTAGCCCTAAGACCGGTGGCTACACCTTC. As protein: CASSPKTGGYTF. The entire variable domain, with the rest obtained from reference TRBV19 and TRBJ1-2, is as follows: DGGITQSPKYLFRKEGQNVTLSCEQNLNHDAMYWYRQDPGQGLRLIYYSQIVNDFQKGDIAEGYSVSREKKESFPLTVTSAQKNPTAFYLCASSPKTGGYTFGSGTRLTVV.